Listed below are T cell receptor beta chains from one sample, sequenced in a study of vaccination effects on CD4 cells after COVID-19. These TCRs are of unknown antigen specificity. Profiled with immunoSEQ multiplex PCR; TCRdb holds only in-frame clones, not every one. The data contain tens of thousands of clones, about 65% of them seen just once; the ten biggest clones take up approximately 4%. Source: CD4+ T cells from PBMCs cultured with HCoV-OC43 spike peptides, taken before COVID-19 vaccination. The receptors here all came from a human donor who received a COVID-19 vaccine. CDR3s include the opening cysteine and the closing phenylalanine or tryptophan. Fields, in order: D gene, V gene, clone size, J gene, CDR3 DNA, CDR3 protein. A D gene is named only where the DNA matches it firmly. Size values are once, few and many counts, or a class for expanded clones, and some rows have none.

d_gene: .
v_gene: TRBV6-5
abundance: .
j_gene: TRBJ1-2
CDR3nt: TGTGCCAGCAGTTACTCGGGGAGCTATGGCTACACCTTC
CDR3aa: CASSYSGSYGYTF

d_gene: TRBD1
v_gene: TRBV2
abundance: .
j_gene: TRBJ1-5
CDR3nt: TGTGCCAGCAGGGAACAGGGGGGTAGCAATCAGCCCCAGCATTTT
CDR3aa: CASREQGGSNQPQHF

d_gene: .
v_gene: TRBV28
abundance: few
j_gene: TRBJ1-2
CDR3nt: TGTGCCAGCACTCCGTCCGCATATGGCTACACCTTC
CDR3aa: CASTPSAYGYTF

d_gene: .
v_gene: TRBV6-5
abundance: .
j_gene: TRBJ1-3
CDR3nt: TGTGCCAGCAGTCGGGGGGGTTCTGGAAACACCATATATTTT
CDR3aa: CASSRGGSGNTIYF

d_gene: .
v_gene: TRBV19
abundance: once
j_gene: TRBJ1-6
CDR3nt: TGTGCCAGTAGTTCCTCCCTCTATAATTCACCCCTCCACTTT
CDR3aa: CASSSSLYNSPLHF

d_gene: .
v_gene: TRBV5-1
abundance: .
j_gene: TRBJ2-4
CDR3nt: TGCGCCAGCAGCTTGGGGGGCCCCGGAAACATTCAGTACTTC
CDR3aa: CASSLGGPGNIQYF

d_gene: TRBD1
v_gene: TRBV18
abundance: few
j_gene: TRBJ1-1
CDR3nt: TGTGCCAGCTCAGAAAGACAGGGGAACACTGAAGCTTTCTTT
CDR3aa: CASSERQGNTEAFF

d_gene: .
v_gene: TRBV4-3
abundance: few
j_gene: TRBJ1-4
CDR3nt: TGCGCCAGCGGACTTGGGGCAGGGTCTAATGAAAAACTGTTTTTT
CDR3aa: CASGLGAGSNEKLFF

d_gene: TRBD2
v_gene: TRBV2
abundance: .
j_gene: TRBJ2-1
CDR3nt: TGTGCCAGCAGGGGACTAGCGGGATTCAATGAGCAGTTCTTC
CDR3aa: CASRGLAGFNEQFF

d_gene: .
v_gene: TRBV7-2
abundance: .
j_gene: TRBJ2-5
CDR3nt: TGTGCCAGCAGCCCTCTAGGGACCCCAGGGTCCCAGTACTTC
CDR3aa: CASSPLGTPGSQYF

d_gene: .
v_gene: TRBV28
abundance: .
j_gene: TRBJ2-6
CDR3nt: TGTGCCAGCACCCCGGCAGGGGCTGGGGCCAACGTCCTGACTTTC
CDR3aa: CASTPAGAGANVLTF

d_gene: .
v_gene: TRBV12-5
abundance: .
j_gene: TRBJ2-3
CDR3nt: TGTGCTAGTGGCCCCAGGGGCCCAGATACGCAGTATTTT
CDR3aa: CASGPRGPDTQYF

d_gene: .
v_gene: TRBV19
abundance: .
j_gene: TRBJ1-3
CDR3nt: TGTGCCAGTAGTATAGCGGGGGGTGCCAGCTCTGGAAACACCATATATTTT
CDR3aa: CASSIAGGASSGNTIYF

d_gene: TRBD1
v_gene: TRBV7-2
abundance: .
j_gene: TRBJ1-5
CDR3nt: TGTGCCAGCAGCCGGGACAGGGCTCAAGAGACCCAGCATTTT
CDR3aa: CASSRDRAQETQHF

d_gene: TRBD1
v_gene: TRBV19
abundance: .
j_gene: TRBJ2-2
CDR3nt: TGTGCCAGTAGTATCTTCATGGGACAGGCGAACACCGGGGAGCTGTTTTTT
CDR3aa: CASSIFMGQANTGELFF

d_gene: TRBD2
v_gene: TRBV11-2
abundance: .
j_gene: TRBJ2-1
CDR3nt: TGTGCCAGCAGCTTAAAACTAGCGGGGGGGCTCTCCTACAATGAGCAGTTCTTC
CDR3aa: CASSLKLAGGLSYNEQFF

d_gene: .
v_gene: TRBV2
abundance: few
j_gene: TRBJ1-6
CDR3nt: TGTGCCAGCAGTCGGGACCTACAGAATTCACCCCTCCACTTT
CDR3aa: CASSRDLQNSPLHF

d_gene: TRBD1
v_gene: TRBV9
abundance: .
j_gene: TRBJ1-2
CDR3nt: TGTGCCAGCAGCGTGGGACAGGGGGCAAACTATGGCTACACCTTC
CDR3aa: CASSVGQGANYGYTF

d_gene: .
v_gene: TRBV5-4
abundance: .
j_gene: TRBJ2-5
CDR3nt: TGTGCCAGCGGTTTGACAAATCAAGAGACCCAGTACTTC
CDR3aa: CASGLTNQETQYF

d_gene: .
v_gene: TRBV5-1
abundance: .
j_gene: TRBJ2-5
CDR3nt: TGCGCCAGCTCCGGCAGCCAAAAAGAGACCCAGTACTTC
CDR3aa: CASSGSQKETQYF